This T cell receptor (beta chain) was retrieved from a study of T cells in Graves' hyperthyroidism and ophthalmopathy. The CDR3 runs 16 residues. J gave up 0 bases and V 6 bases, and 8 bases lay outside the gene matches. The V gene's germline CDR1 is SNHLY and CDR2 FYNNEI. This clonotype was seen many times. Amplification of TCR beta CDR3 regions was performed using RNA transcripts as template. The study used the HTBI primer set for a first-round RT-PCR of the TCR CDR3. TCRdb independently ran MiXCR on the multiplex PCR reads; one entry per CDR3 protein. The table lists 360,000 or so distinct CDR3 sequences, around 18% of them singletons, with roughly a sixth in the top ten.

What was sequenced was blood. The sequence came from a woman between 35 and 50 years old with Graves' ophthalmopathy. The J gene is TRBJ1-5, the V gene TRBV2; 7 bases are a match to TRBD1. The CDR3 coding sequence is TGTGCCAGCAGCGAGGCGGGACAGCATAGCAATCAGCCCCAGCATTTT. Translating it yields CASSEAGQHSNQPQHF.